The 24 T cell receptor beta chains in this list originate from one sample, sequenced in a study of relationships among human T cell subsets. From the CD45RA-negative fraction, anti-CD45RO beads picked out CD45RA-RO+ memory T cells. From mRNA, alpha and beta CDR3 regions were amplified using semiquantitative ARM-PCR. Tagged nested gene-specific primers were used first, then communal superprimers amplified exponentially. In TCRdb, the multiplex PCR reads were re-called with MiXCR into one record per CDR3 protein. The sample contains several thousand distinct CDR3 sequences, 54% of which appear only once. The sequencing input was memory T cells sorted from blood. Receptor source: a middle-aged man in good health.

The chain uses TRBV28 and TRBJ1-1; TRBD1 matches at 9 bases. Germline-derived CDR1 and CDR2 are MDHEN and SYDVKM. The CDR3 has 13 residues. V was clipped by 6 bases and J by 11 bases; unmatched bases: 10. In DNA form, the CDR3 reads TGTGCCAGCAGCTTGGGACAGGGTGTCCGGGCTTTCTTT. It encodes CASSLGQGVRAFF.

V usage is TRBV6-5 and J usage is TRBJ1-2, with a weak D call TRBD1 (5 bases). CDR1 is MNHEY, CDR2 SVGAGI, per germline. The length of the CDR3 is 19 residues. Trimming shortened V by 1 base and J by 0 bases, and 21 bases separated the two germline ends. The CDR3: CASSYFPGTLQTPNYGYTF. As DNA, the CDR3 is TGTGCCAGCAGTTACTTTCCCGGGACTCTTCAGACTCCTAACTATGGCTACACCTTC.

This clonotype showed up just a few times. This chain connects TRBV29-1 to TRBJ2-1, with 7 nucleotides matching TRBD1. Germline trimming cut 1 base from V and 0 bases from J; bases unmatched to any gene: 6. The CDR3 consists of 16 residues. CDR1 and CDR2 (germline): SQVTM, ANQGSEA. As DNA, the CDR3 is TGCAGCGTTGAAGCGGGGACAGCCAACTCCTACAATGAGCAGTTCTTC. It encodes CSVEAGTANSYNEQFF.

This chain links TRBV28 with TRBJ1-5; TRBD1 agrees at 7 bases. CDR3 size: 15 residues. The junction had 8 bases not matched to a gene; V was cut back by 3 bases and J by 6 bases. CDR1 and CDR2 (germline): MDHEN, SYDVKM. The CDR3 bases are TGTGCCAGCAGTTTTAGGGCAGGGGGACGTCAGCCCCAGCATTTT. It codes for CASSFRAGGRQPQHF. Supplemented by reference TRBV28 and TRBJ1-5, the full variable domain reads DVKVTQSSRYLVKRTGEKVFLECVQDMDHENMFWYRQDPGLGLRLIYFSYDVKMKEKGDIPEGYSVSREKKERFSLILESASTNQTSMYLCASSFRAGGRQPQHFGDGTRLSIL.

This clonotype was recorded only once. This chain connects TRBV5-6 to TRBJ2-3; no clear D. The V end was cut by 0 bases, the J end by 7 bases, with 6 bases between. The CDR3 runs 12 residues. CDR1 and CDR2 (germline): SGHDT, YYEEEE. The CDR3 nucleotides read TGTGCCAGCAGCTTGGAATCTCATACGCAGTATTTT. Translation gives CASSLESHTQYF.

This chain links TRBV27 with TRBJ2-1, with 13 bases that match TRBD2. The germline V gene has CDR1 MNHEY and CDR2 SMNVEV (reference sequence). Trimming at V came to 5 bases and at J to 6 bases, leaving 4 bases not matched to a gene. The length of the CDR3 is 15 residues. The CDR3 protein is CASSLGLAGVNEQFF. The CDR3 bases are TGTGCCAGCAGTCTAGGACTAGCGGGAGTCAATGAGCAGTTCTTC.

In this sample, this clonotype turned up a few times. The chain has TRBV6-1 and TRBJ2-5, with D perhaps TRBD1 (6 bases). Trimming took off 1 base at V and 2 bases at J, with 17 bases between the two ends. Germline V lookup: CDR1 MNHNS, CDR2 SASEGT. CDR3 length: 17 residues. This CDR3 is CASSEGGAVGAQETQYF. Here the CDR3 DNA reads TGTGCCAGCAGTGAAGGTGGGGCAGTGGGGGCTCAAGAGACCCAGTACTTC.

This clonotype was seen a few times. V is TRBV7-9 and J is TRBJ2-7; D is possibly TRBD2 (6 bases). The V end was cut by 1 base, the J end by 0 bases, with 7 bases between. Germline CDR1 reads SEHNR; CDR2 reads FQNEAQ (reference sequence). The CDR3 has 14 amino acids. CDR3 in amino acids: CASSLDGSSYEQYF. Here the CDR3 DNA reads TGTGCCAGCAGCTTAGACGGGAGCTCCTACGAGCAGTACTTC.

This chain connects TRBV29-1 to TRBJ2-3; TRBD1 matches at 9 bases. The CDR3 spans 12 residues. V was clipped by 4 bases and J by 10 bases; unmatched bases: 6. In germline, CDR1 is SQVTM, CDR2 ANQGSEA. CDR3 loop: CSVGGQGLAQYF. The DNA for the CDR3 is TGCAGCGTTGGGGGACAGGGTCTTGCGCAGTATTTT.

This clonotype was detected only a few times. J is TRBJ1-6 and V is TRBV1; the table assigns TRBD1, which was not confirmed against the DNA. TRBV1 is flagged as a pseudogene. The CDR3 has 16 residues. CDR3 sequence: CTSSQDRDRGYSPLHF. The CDR3 DNA sequence: TGCACCAGCAGCCAAGACCGGGACAGGGGCTATTCACCCCTCCACTTT.

The V call is TRBV11-2, the J call TRBJ2-7; 10 bases map to TRBD1. Germline V gene sequence: CDR1 SGHAT, CDR2 FQNNGV. This CDR3 is 15 amino acids long. After removal of 0 bases from V and 5 bases from J, the junction contained 4 bases not matched to a gene. CDR3 bases: TGTGCCAGCAGCTTAGAAAGGACAGGGGGAAACGAGCAGTACTTC. This codes for CASSLERTGGNEQYF.

This clonotype was seen a few times. The CDR3 loop reads CASSPSRQVQETQYF. The CDR3 nucleotides read TGTGCCAGCAGTCCCTCCCGACAGGTCCAAGAGACCCAGTACTTC. The gene calls are TRBV27 and TRBJ2-5, with D maybe TRBD1 (6 bases). Germline values: CDR1 MNHEY, CDR2 SMNVEV (reference sequence). This CDR3 contains 15 residues. Trimming cost V 5 bases and J 1 base, with 14 bases left between them.

This clonotype was detected once. This rearrangement joins TRBV10-3 to TRBJ2-3; 9 bases are shared with TRBD2. The CDR3 is 14 amino acids. J was trimmed by 1 base and V by 4 bases; bases with no gene match: 0. Germline V gene sequence: CDR1 ENHRY, CDR2 SYGVKD. The CDR3 nucleotides read TGTGCCATCAGTGTAGCGGGGGGCACAGATACGCAGTATTTT. Its protein is CAISVAGGTDTQYF.

This clonotype was seen only a few times. The chain is built from TRBV6-9 and TRBJ1-5, with D hard to call. The germline gives CDR1 MNHGY, CDR2 SVAAGI. The CDR3 is 11 residues long. Trimming shortened V by 10 bases and J by 2 bases, and 6 bases separated the two germline ends. CDR3 sequence (DNA): TGTGCCACCCGCGGCAATCAGCCCCAGCATTTT. Protein sequence: CATRGNQPQHF.

The V call is TRBV6-5, the J call TRBJ2-7; 7 nucleotides line up with TRBD1. This CDR3 spans 15 amino acids. Germline V lookup: CDR1 MNHEY, CDR2 SVGAGI. J was trimmed by 3 bases and V by 4 bases; bases with no gene match: 9. CDR3 region: CASSSPRDSRYEQYF. DNA for the CDR3: TGTGCCAGCAGTTCTCCCCGGGACAGCCGCTACGAGCAGTACTTC.

The chain has TRBV20-1 and TRBJ2-7; 10 bases align to TRBD2. Germline V gene lookup returns CDR1 DFQATT and CDR2 SNEGSKA (reference sequence). The CDR3 loop spans 18 amino acids. V shed 4 bases and J 4 bases; nucleotides not matched to a gene: 19. Written as DNA, the CDR3 is TGCAGTGCTACGTTGACCGGGACACCCGGGACTAGCGAGTACGAGCAGTACTTC. It is translated as CSATLTGTPGTSEYEQYF.

The table lists this clonotype with a count of one. The CDR3 DNA reads as TGTGCCAGCAGTGAAAGATCAGGGGGGCTCTACAATGAGCAGTTCTTC. Translation gives CASSERSGGLYNEQFF. J is TRBJ2-1 and V is TRBV2; D might be TRBD1 (7 bases). V lost 2 bases and J lost 3, with 14 bases in between. CDR1 is SNHLY, CDR2 FYNNEI, per germline. The CDR3 spans 16 residues.

This clonotype was detected once. This sequence joins TRBV14 and TRBJ2-3; no definite D call. Germline CDR1 is SGHDN and CDR2 is FVKESK. V was cut by 0 bases and J by 8 bases, with 9 bases left in between. This CDR3 has 13 amino acids. The DNA for the CDR3 is TGTGCCAGCAGCCAAGATGGGGTCGGTACGCAGTATTTT. It encodes CASSQDGVGTQYF.

J is TRBJ2-5 and V is TRBV7-6; a possible D gene is TRBD2 (5 bases). Germline CDR1 and CDR2: SGHVS and FNYEAQ. The ends were cut back, 3 bases at V and 2 bases at J, with 13 bases in the middle. This CDR3 contains 15 residues. The CDR3 is CASSLEAAAQETQYF. The CDR3 DNA is TGTGCCAGCAGCTTGGAAGCAGCGGCTCAAGAGACCCAGTACTTC.

This sequence joins TRBV11-2 and TRBJ2-7; a weak D match, TRBD2 (5 bases). The CDR3 consists of 15 residues. Germline CDR1 and CDR2: SGHAT and FQNNGV. V lost 5 bases and J lost 5, with 19 bases in between. The CDR3 region has the DNA TGTGCCAGCAGCACCTACCGGGAAAAGCGGCACGAGCAGTACTTC. It yields the protein CASSTYREKRHEQYF.

The gene calls are TRBV11-2 and TRBJ2-7; no definite D call. With 5 bases removed from V and 7 bases from J, the gap between germline ends came to 9 bases. The CDR3 length is 11 residues. Germline loops: CDR1 SGHAT, CDR2 FQNNGV. The CDR3 bases are TGTGCCAGCAGCCCCCTTAGAGAGCAGTACTTC. Translating gives CASSPLREQYF.

This chain uses TRBV28 with TRBJ2-1, with 10 bases identical to TRBD2. CDR1 and CDR2 (germline): MDHEN, SYDVKM. The CDR3 sequence is 15 residues long. J was trimmed by 2 bases and V by 5 bases; bases with no gene match: 3. The CDR3 here is CASSLSGRAYNEQFF. CDR3 DNA sequence: TGTGCCAGCAGTCTCAGCGGGAGGGCCTACAATGAGCAGTTCTTC.

V usage is TRBV5-6 and J usage is TRBJ1-1, with 9 bases matching TRBD1. Germline V gene lookup returns CDR1 SGHDT and CDR2 YYEEEE. V lost 4 bases and J lost 5; bases outside the gene matches: 15. The CDR3 is 17 amino acids. CDR3 amino acids: CASSPRAGTGRQTEAFF. The CDR3 coding sequence is TGTGCCAGCAGCCCCCGGGCCGGGACAGGGCGACAAACTGAAGCTTTCTTT.

V gene TRBV29-1 combines with J gene TRBJ1-1; weak D call: TRBD1 (6 bases). The germline V gene has CDR1 SQVTM and CDR2 ANQGSEA. This CDR3 has 12 amino acids. Trimming removed 7 bases at V and 1 base at J, with 10 bases between. CDR3 residues: CSAGQSNTEAFF. As DNA, the CDR3 is TGCAGCGCAGGACAGTCGAACACTGAAGCTTTCTTT. Full variable domain (rest looked up from reference TRBV29-1 and TRBJ1-1): SAVISQKPSRDICQRGTSLTIQCQVDSQVTMMFWYRQQPGQSLTLIATANQGSEATYESGFVIDKFPISRPNLTFSTLTVSNMSPEDSSIYLCSAGQSNTEAFFGQGTRLTVV.